The text below deals with one T cell receptor (beta chain). Its matching antigen is unknown. Rectal tissue came from one to two pinch biopsies taken at colonoscopy. Ulcerative colitis patients received no immunosuppressive medication before the diagnostic colonoscopy. The record originates from a study of pediatric ulcerative colitis. This CDR3 has 19 residues. The assay was run at survey level. Sequenced by immunoSEQ multiplex PCR; TCRdb stores in-frame clones only, minus some. The sample holds tens of thousands of clones, 60% to 75% seen once. Findings and caveats of the study: A couple of rectal clonotypes were found only in ulcerative colitis patients, all of them.

The sequencing sample was made of gut tissue. The V gene is TRBV21-1, the J gene TRBJ2-5; no DNA check was done on the table's D call, TRBD2. TRBV21-1 is termed a pseudogene. The origin of this receptor is a boy younger than 18 with moderate ulcerative colitis. The CDR3 spells CASSKITSGRHTPPRAQYF. Here the CDR3 DNA reads TGTGCCAGCAGCAAAATAACTAGCGGGAGGCATACACCACCCAGGGCCCAGTACTTC.